The following is a T cell receptor (beta chain) sequence with its context. This sample stems from a study of blood T cell repertoires in COVID-19. Study information: Researchers got acute and convalescent COVID-19 samples from the United States, Italy and Spain. The analysed material was cDNA or gDNA that came from T cells, B-cell-depleted T cells, or PBMCs.

Source study methods: The authors estimated nucleated cell counts from reference gene primer amplification. Method: immunoSEQ multiplex PCR; TCRdb's copy keeps in-frame clones and lacks some. Clone size and V and J calls were adopted from that table, with D and trimming inferred from the DNA. The repertoire holds 95,000 to 120,000 clones, with approximately 85% as singletons. Patients at the Seattle site were enrolled during active infection and followed longitudinally. Trimming pared 2 bases from V and 0 bases from J, leaving 4 bases between. The CDR3 length is 13 residues. From germline, CDR1 is LNHDA and CDR2 SQIVND (reference sequence).

This TCR came from a woman aged 60-75 years with COVID-19, enrolled during active disease. The sequenced sample was peripheral blood. The V call is TRBV19, the J call TRBJ1-1; D uncertain. The CDR3 DNA sequence: TGTGCCAGTAGTATAAACTTGAACACTGAAGCTTTCTTT. It is translated as CASSINLNTEAFF.